These 20 T cell receptor beta chains originate from one sample sequenced in a study of OX40 agonist ivuxolimab in advanced cancers. Profiled with immunoSEQ multiplex PCR; TCRdb holds only in-frame clones, not every one. The sample contains more than 70,000 clones, roughly nine tenths of which appear only once. The sequenced sample was CD4+ or CD8+ T cells sorted from blood, obtained in a trial of the OX40 agonist ivuxolimab. Receptors were obtained from an adult with an advanced solid tumor such as melanoma, head and neck, liver or kidney cancer.

This chain joins TRBV10-1 and TRBJ2-7, with 7 bases identical to TRBD2. V was pared by 5 bases and J by 3 bases, with 4 bases of the junction left unmatched. This CDR3 spans 13 amino acids. Germline V gene sequence: CDR1 WNHNN, CDR2 SYGVQD (reference sequence). CDR3 bases: TGCGCCAGCAGTCGGACTAGTGGCTACGAGCAGTACTTC. As protein: CASSRTSGYEQYF.

This clone was detected once. At one of its ends the junction is not consistent with the germline gene, which may arise from a read error. This chain connects TRBV7-9 to TRBJ1-2; a weak D match, TRBD1 (6 bases). Germline CDR1 and CDR2: SEHNR and FQNEAQ (reference sequence). The CDR3 spans 12 residues. This chain's CDR3 is CASSPGGGGCTF. As DNA, the CDR3 is TGTGCCAGCAGCCCCGGCGGGGGCGGCTGCACCTTC.

The chain has TRBV5-1 and TRBJ1-2; D is perhaps TRBD1 (5 bases). The CDR3 totals 17 residues. Trimming took 2 bases from V and 8 from J, leaving 25 bases between them. Per the germline V gene, CDR1 is SGHRS and CDR2 is YFSETQ. CDR3 residues: CASSFGNNGISPGGYTF. The CDR3 DNA sequence: TGCGCCAGCAGCTTTGGAAACAACGGGATCTCACCAGGGGGCTACACCTTC.

The rearrangement uses TRBV6-1 and TRBJ2-3; 10 nucleotides agree with TRBD1. CDR3 length: 19 amino acids. The trim removed 4 bases at V and 2 bases at J, leaving 15 bases unmatched. The germline CDR1 and CDR2 sequences are MNHNS and SASEGT. The CDR3 region has the DNA TGTGCCAGCAGTGGTATAAAGACAGGGGGCAAGGACTACACAGATACGCAGTATTTT. Protein: CASSGIKTGGKDYTDTQYF.

The chain employs TRBV6-6 and TRBJ2-2; 15 nucleotides line up with TRBD2. The germline gives CDR1 MNHNY, CDR2 SVGAGI (reference sequence). The CDR3 totals 16 residues. J was trimmed by 6 bases and V by 8 bases; bases with no gene match: 7. CDR3 nucleotide sequence: TGTGCCAGCGTGGGACTAGCGGGAGGAATATCCGGGGAGCTGTTTTTT. Its translation is CASVGLAGGISGELFF.

V usage is TRBV5-1 and J usage is TRBJ2-1; 15 nucleotides line up with TRBD2. V trimming: 3 bases; J trimming: 7 bases; junction bases outside the gene matches: 14. The CDR3 length is 19 residues. Germline V CDR1 and CDR2: SGHRS, YFSETQ. This CDR3 is CASSSSTRTSGGARNEQFF. CDR3 nucleotide sequence: TGCGCCAGCAGCTCCTCGACCCGGACTAGCGGGGGGGCGCGAAATGAGCAGTTCTTC.

The V and J genes are TRBV10-3 and TRBJ2-1, with TRBD2 identical over 14 bases. Trimming cost V 11 bases and J 7 bases; bases outside gene matches: 7. The germline CDR1 and CDR2 sequences are ENHRY and SYGVKD. The CDR3 spans 14 residues. The CDR3 reads CAVSGTSGRNEQFF. CDR3 bases: TGTGCCGTCTCCGGGACTAGCGGGAGAAATGAGCAGTTCTTC.

This clone was seen just once. The chain carries TRBV6-5 and TRBJ1-5; D call uncertain. The CDR3 consists of 14 residues. V lost 6 bases and J 0 bases, leaving 9 bases between the germline ends. The germline CDR1 and CDR2 sequences are MNHEY and SVGAGI. For the CDR3, the DNA is TGTGCCAGCAGCCGATTGAGTAGCAATCAGCCCCAGCATTTT. As protein: CASSRLSSNQPQHF.

This chain connects TRBV10-3 to TRBJ2-7, with D unclear. The CDR3 extends over 13 amino acids. Trimming left V 5 bases short and J 5 bases short, with 13 bases between. Per the germline V gene, CDR1 is ENHRY and CDR2 is SYGVKD. CDR3 sequence reads: CAISPQLEDEQYF. CDR3 nucleotides: TGTGCCATCAGTCCTCAATTAGAGGACGAGCAGTACTTC.

The CDR3 sequence: CASSLGWGSGANVLTF. The DNA for the CDR3 is TGTGCCAGCAGTTTGGGGTGGGGCTCTGGGGCCAACGTCCTGACTTTC. This rearrangement joins TRBV11-2 to TRBJ2-6; D not resolved. The CDR3 loop spans 16 amino acids. Looked up from germline, CDR1 is SGHAT and CDR2 is FQNNGV. Trimming stripped 6 bases from V and 0 bases from J, with 12 bases between.

The chain carries TRBV7-9 and TRBJ2-2; the D gene is possibly TRBD1 (9 bases). CDR3 length equals 19 residues. The germline V gene encodes CDR1 SEHNR and CDR2 FQNEAQ (reference sequence). Trimming took 11 bases from V and 1 from J, leaving 29 bases between them. The CDR3 region is CALGPDRGKSGRNTGELFF. The DNA for the CDR3 is TGTGCCCTCGGTCCCGACAGGGGGAAAAGCGGGAGGAACACCGGGGAGCTGTTTTTT.

This chain links TRBV6-1 with TRBJ1-5; D is uncertain. V lost 5 bases, J lost 9 bases, and 8 bases lay in between. Germline V gives CDR1 MNHNS, CDR2 SASEGT. The CDR3 contains 11 residues. The CDR3 reads CASSQGRPQHF. The CDR3 DNA reads TGTGCCAGCAGTCAAGGTAGGCCCCAGCATTTT.

J is TRBJ2-5 and V is TRBV5-1; the D gene is possibly TRBD2 (5 bases). The germline gives CDR1 SGHRS, CDR2 YFSETQ. This CDR3 has 15 amino acids. The V and J ends lost 0 bases and 3 bases respectively, with 12 bases between them. CDR3 sequence reads: CASSLELGREETQYF. The CDR3 nucleotides read TGCGCCAGCAGCTTGGAGTTGGGGAGAGAAGAGACCCAGTACTTC.

This rearrangement joins TRBV2 to TRBJ2-1; 8 bases align to TRBD2. Germline V gene data show CDR1 as SNHLY and CDR2 as FYNNEI. The CDR3 length is 15 residues. The V and J ends lost 6 bases and 5 bases, in that order; junction bases with no gene match: 9. In DNA, the CDR3 is TGTGCCAGCAGCGTCAGCGGGAGCTTCGACAATGAGCAGTTCTTC. Translating it yields CASSVSGSFDNEQFF.

The V and J genes are TRBV6-1 and TRBJ1-5; D call uncertain. The germline V gene has CDR1 MNHNS and CDR2 SASEGT. Between the trimmed V and J ends, which lost 5 bases and 6 bases, there was a span of 14 bases. The CDR3 consists of 14 residues. The CDR3 sequence is CASSSRHYFQPQHF. The CDR3 region has the DNA TGTGCCAGCAGTAGCCGCCACTATTTTCAGCCCCAGCATTTT.

This clone was seen a handful of times. The genes are TRBV2 and TRBJ2-7; 8 nucleotides align to TRBD2. Trimming removed 7 bases from V and 4 bases from J; junction bases left unmatched: 6. The CDR3 extends over 13 amino acids. Germline values: CDR1 SNHLY, CDR2 FYNNEI. For the CDR3, the DNA is TGTGCCAGCAACACGGGAGGGCCGTACGAGCAGTACTTC. This translates into CASNTGGPYEQYF.

This chain uses TRBV2 with TRBJ2-5; tentatively, D is TRBD1 (6 bases). The J call may be wrong; the DNA end is better matched by TRBJ2-7. There are 14 residues in the CDR3. Germline lookup yields CDR1 SNHLY and CDR2 FYNNEI. CDR3 coding DNA: TGTGCCAGCATTACCACAGGGAGCTCCTACGAGCAGTACTTC. It yields the protein CASITTGSSYEQYF.

This clone was seen more than once but under ten times. The chain joins TRBV28 to TRBJ1-5, with 7 bases identical to TRBD1. CDR3 size: 15 residues. V gave up 6 bases and J gave up 2 bases; unmatched junction bases: 7. CDR1 and CDR2 (germline): MDHEN, SYDVKM. The CDR3 loop is CASSGQASGNQPQHF. Here the CDR3 DNA reads TGTGCCAGCAGCGGACAGGCTTCGGGCAATCAGCCCCAGCATTTT. The variable domain in full, with the rest retrieved from reference TRBV28 and TRBJ1-5, is DVKVTQSSRYLVKRTGEKVFLECVQDMDHENMFWYRQDPGLGLRLIYFSYDVKMKEKGDIPEGYSVSREKKERFSLILESASTNQTSMYLCASSGQASGNQPQHFGDGTRLSIL.

The chain couples TRBV5-1 to TRBJ2-1, with D unresolved. CDR3 length equals 13 residues. V lost 2 bases and J lost 2, with 5 bases in between. Germline-derived CDR1 and CDR2 are SGHRS and YFSETQ. The CDR3 here is CASSLETYNEQFF. CDR3 nucleotides: TGCGCCAGCAGCTTAGAGACCTACAATGAGCAGTTCTTC. Full variable domain (remainder filled in from reference TRBV5-1 and TRBJ2-1): KAGVTQTPRYLIKTRGQQVTLSCSPISGHRSVSWYQQTPGQGLQFLFEYFSETQRNKGNFPGRFSGRQFSNSRSEMNVSTLELGDSALYLCASSLETYNEQFFGPGTRLTVL.

The rearrangement links TRBV21-1 to TRBJ2-1. TRBV21-1 constitutes a pseudogene. The CDR3 is made up of 15 amino acids. The CDR3 coding sequence is TGTGCCAGCAGCCCGACACTTGATAGTGGGGATGAGCAGTTCTTC. It codes for CASSPTLDSGDEQFF.